This TCR beta chain was captured in a study of blood T cell repertoires in COVID-19 (dated by TCRdb to 2020 to 2021). General notes on the study: Samples covering the acute and convalescent phases of COVID-19 were provided by collaborators in the United States, Italy and Spain. The material from the prospective study consisted of cDNA or gDNA derived from T cells, B-cell-depleted T cells, or PBMCs. Subjects who had been exposed to COVID-19, were actively infected with it, or had recovered from it provided the deeply sampled blood TCRbeta repertoires that made up the dataset. The repertoires were released in a freely available public database intended as a resource for research on the immune response to SARS-CoV-2. The samples were drawn from two sources: the first 160 participants of the ongoing ImmuneRACE study, and over 950 subjects contributed by 6 global collaborators. Nearly every sample came with metadata listing a de-identified subject ID, COVID-19 status, age in years and sex. HLA class I and class II types, where available, came from metadata supplied by the sample provider rather than from assay-based typing.

Overall results and qualifications from the work: Clinical and demographic metadata were provided uncurated, with the amount varying by source and participant.

Its CDR3 holds 13 amino acids, cysteine through phenylalanine. The read is trimmed to its CDR3 DNA, 39 bases read in frame from base 1. CDR1 and CDR2 are read off the germline V gene as MNHEY and SVGAGI. Relative to germline, V is 10 bases shorter and J is 6 bases shorter, with 17 bases between their ends. TCRbeta CDR3 regions were amplified from genomic DNA by means of the immunoSEQ Assay, a bias-controlled multiplex PCR. The authors' analysis ran thus. The number of nucleated cells in each sample was estimated from the amplification of reference gene primers within the assay. To quantify the absolute abundance of each unique TCRbeta CDR3 rearrangement, sequence reads were collapsed and filtered. For each sample, productive Simpson clonality was calculated as the square root of Simpson's diversity index across productive rearrangements. TCRdb's version of the immuneACCESS table is confined to in-frame rearrangements and falls short of the full clone set. An unresolved V gene accounts for under half of the shortfall where checked; the remainder is of unknown origin. From that table come the V and J calls and clone size; the DNA was used to work out D and trimming. A total of about 220,000 clones appear in this sample, around 86% of them only once. The biggest ten clones account for roughly 5.1% of the sample.

At one collaborating source in Seattle, patients were enrolled during active infection and were followed longitudinally through the course of disease. Whole blood was collected in K2EDTA tubes by collaborating institutions according to the institutions' own protocols. For TCRbeta analysis, collaborator samples were shipped as frozen whole blood, as isolated PBMCs, or as DNA extracted from either sample type. Points on this clone: This receptor's antigen is unknown. No base quality information exists; no much larger clone differs at one position.

The sequenced sample consisted of peripheral blood. The sequence links TRBV6-5 to TRBJ2-3; a tentative D match to TRBD1 spans 6 bases. The sequence was collected from a woman aged 70 to 79 with COVID-19, enrolled during active disease. The CDR3 amino acid sequence is: CANSGHSIDTQYF. The DNA reads TGTGCCAACTCGGGACATAGTATCGATACGCAGTATTTT.